This TCR beta chain is drawn from a study of cytomegalovirus exposure and HLA in healthy donors. With 60 Vbeta and 13 Jbeta primers, the PCR was carried out. Profiling relied on immunoSEQ multiplex PCR, and the TCRdb table lists in-frame clones only, not all of them. The sample carries 100,000 or so clones, nearly 15% recorded once. This clone was observed a few times. The CDR3 contains 15 residues. The V gene end was trimmed by 6 bases and the J gene end by 4 bases; junction bases not matched to a gene: 7. CDR1 and CDR2 (germline): MNHNY, SVGAGI (reference sequence). This TCR was recovered from a female donor in good health and CMV-seronegative. V usage is TRBV6-6 and J usage is TRBJ1-2, with 11 bases lining up with TRBD1. Sequencing input: PBMCs. The DNA for the CDR3 is TGTGCCAGCAGCTCCGGGACAGGGGGAGGCTATGGCTACACCTTC. The encoded protein is CASSSGTGGGYGYTF.